The clone carrying this T cell receptor beta chain was seen a single time. Under the authors' procedure: How many nucleated cells were present was estimated from reference gene primer amplification. TCRdb keeps only in-frame clones here, not all; method: immunoSEQ multiplex PCR. V and J calls and clone size are those listed in that table; D and trimming were worked out from the DNA. The table shows approximately 52,000 clones, with about 90% occurring only once. The sample is drawn from a study of blood T cell repertoires in COVID-19. Study at large: The United States, Italy and Spain supplied acute and convalescent COVID-19 samples.

This sequence originates from a human donor with active COVID-19. The donor label of this sample is uncertain. Sample: peripheral blood.

The CDR3 DNA sequence: TGTGCCAGCAGCTCGGACAGGGCTTCCTACAATGAGCAGTTCTTC. As protein: CASSSDRASYNEQFF. This chain uses TRBV7-3 with TRBJ2-1; TRBD1 agrees at 8 bases. Per germline, CDR1 SGHTA and CDR2 FQGTGA. The CDR3 is 15 amino acids. J lost 1 base, V lost 4 bases, and 3 bases had no gene match.